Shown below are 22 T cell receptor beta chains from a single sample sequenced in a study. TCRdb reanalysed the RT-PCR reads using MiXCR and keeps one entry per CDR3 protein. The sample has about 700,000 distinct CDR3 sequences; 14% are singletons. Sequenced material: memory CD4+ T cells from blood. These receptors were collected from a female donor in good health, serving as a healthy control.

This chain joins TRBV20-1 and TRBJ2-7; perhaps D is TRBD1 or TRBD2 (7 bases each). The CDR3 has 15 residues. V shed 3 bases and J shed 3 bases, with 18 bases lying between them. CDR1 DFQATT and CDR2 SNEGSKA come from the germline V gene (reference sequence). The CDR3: CSASGGRGLLYEQYF. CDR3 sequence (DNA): TGCAGTGCTAGCGGGGGGAGGGGGCTGCTCTACGAGCAGTACTTC.

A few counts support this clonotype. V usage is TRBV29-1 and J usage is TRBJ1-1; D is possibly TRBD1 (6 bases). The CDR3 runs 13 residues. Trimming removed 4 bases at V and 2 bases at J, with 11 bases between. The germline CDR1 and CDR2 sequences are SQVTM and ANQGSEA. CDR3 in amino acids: CSVGWGANTEAFF. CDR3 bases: TGCAGCGTTGGGTGGGGGGCAAACACTGAAGCTTTCTTT.

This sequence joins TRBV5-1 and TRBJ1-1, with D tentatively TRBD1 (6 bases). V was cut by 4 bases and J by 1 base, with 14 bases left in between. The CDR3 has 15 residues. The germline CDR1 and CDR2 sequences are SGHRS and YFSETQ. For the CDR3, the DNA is TGCGCCAGCAGCCTACAGGGACGGGAGAACACTGAAGCTTTCTTT. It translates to CASSLQGRENTEAFF.

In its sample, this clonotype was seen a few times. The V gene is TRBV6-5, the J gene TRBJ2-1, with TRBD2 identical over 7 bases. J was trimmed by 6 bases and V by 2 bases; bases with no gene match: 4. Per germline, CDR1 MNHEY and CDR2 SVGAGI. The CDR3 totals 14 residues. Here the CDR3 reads CASSYGGSVNEQFF. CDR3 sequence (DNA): TGTGCCAGCAGTTACGGCGGGAGTGTCAATGAGCAGTTCTTC.

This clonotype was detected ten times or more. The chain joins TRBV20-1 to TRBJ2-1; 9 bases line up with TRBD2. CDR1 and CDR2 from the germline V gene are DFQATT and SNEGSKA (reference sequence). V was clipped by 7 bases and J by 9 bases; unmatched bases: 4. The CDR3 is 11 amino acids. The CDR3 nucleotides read TGCAGTGTAGCGGGAGTGGCTGAGCAGTTCTTC. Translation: CSVAGVAEQFF.

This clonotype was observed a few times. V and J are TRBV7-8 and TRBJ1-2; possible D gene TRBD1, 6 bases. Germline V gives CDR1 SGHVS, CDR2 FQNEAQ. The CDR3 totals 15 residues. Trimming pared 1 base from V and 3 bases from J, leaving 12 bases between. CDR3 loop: CASSLGSGDYYGYTF. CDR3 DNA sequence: TGTGCCAGCAGCTTAGGGTCAGGGGATTACTATGGCTACACCTTC.

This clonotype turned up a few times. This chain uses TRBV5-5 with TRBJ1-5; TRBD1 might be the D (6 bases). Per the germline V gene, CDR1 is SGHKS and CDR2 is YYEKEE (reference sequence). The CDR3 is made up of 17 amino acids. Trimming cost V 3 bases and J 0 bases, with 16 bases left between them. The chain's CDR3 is CASSSGTSPYSNQPQHF. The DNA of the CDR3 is TGTGCCAGCAGCTCCGGGACAAGCCCATATAGCAATCAGCCCCAGCATTTT. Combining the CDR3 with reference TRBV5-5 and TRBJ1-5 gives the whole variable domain DAGVTQSPTHLIKTRGQQVTLRCSPISGHKSVSWYQQVLGQGPQFIFQYYEKEERGRGNFPDRFSARQFPNYSSELNVNALLLGDSALYLCASSSGTSPYSNQPQHFGDGTRLSIL.

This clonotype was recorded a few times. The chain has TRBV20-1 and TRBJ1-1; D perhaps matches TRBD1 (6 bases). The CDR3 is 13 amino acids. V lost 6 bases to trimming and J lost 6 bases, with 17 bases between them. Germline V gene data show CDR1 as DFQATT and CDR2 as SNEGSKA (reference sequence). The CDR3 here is CSAPLQGLAEAFF. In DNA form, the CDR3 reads TGCAGTGCCCCCCTACAGGGACTGGCTGAAGCTTTCTTT.

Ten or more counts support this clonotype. DNA of the CDR3: TGCGCCAGCAGTGAGGTTTACAGGGGGCGCGGAGGCTACACCTTC. This encodes CASSEVYRGRGGYTF. The chain employs TRBV10-2 and TRBJ1-2, with 9 positions matching TRBD1. Trimming removed 2 bases from V and 8 bases from J; junction bases left unmatched: 9. Germline-derived CDR1 and CDR2 are WSHSY and SAAADI. This CDR3 comprises 15 residues.

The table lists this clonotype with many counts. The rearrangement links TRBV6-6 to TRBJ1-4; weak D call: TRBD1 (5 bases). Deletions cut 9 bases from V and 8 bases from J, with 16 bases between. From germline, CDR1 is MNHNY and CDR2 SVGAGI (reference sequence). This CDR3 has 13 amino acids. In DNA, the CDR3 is TGTGCCAGTCGGGGCTCCGGGGCGGAAAAACTGTTTTTT. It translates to CASRGSGAEKLFF.

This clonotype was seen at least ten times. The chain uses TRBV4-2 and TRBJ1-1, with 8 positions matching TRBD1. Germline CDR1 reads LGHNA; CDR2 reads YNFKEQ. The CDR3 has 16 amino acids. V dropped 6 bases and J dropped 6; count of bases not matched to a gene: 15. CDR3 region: CASSQRSRTGTSEAFF. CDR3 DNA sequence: TGTGCCAGCAGTCAACGGAGCCGGACAGGGACGTCTGAAGCTTTCTTT.

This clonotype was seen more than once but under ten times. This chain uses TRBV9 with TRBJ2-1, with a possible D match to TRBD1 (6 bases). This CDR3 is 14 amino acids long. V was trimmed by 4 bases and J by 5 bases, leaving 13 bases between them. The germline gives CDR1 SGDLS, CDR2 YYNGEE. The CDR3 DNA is TGTGCCAGCAGCCCCCTGGACAGAAACAATGAGCAGTTCTTC. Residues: CASSPLDRNNEQFF.

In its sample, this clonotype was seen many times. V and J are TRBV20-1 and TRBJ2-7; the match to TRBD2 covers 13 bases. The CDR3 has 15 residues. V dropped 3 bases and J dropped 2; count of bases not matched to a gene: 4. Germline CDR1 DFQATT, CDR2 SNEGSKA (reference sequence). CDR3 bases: TGCAGTGCTAGCCCGGGACTAGCGGGAACCTACGAGCAGTACTTC. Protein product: CSASPGLAGTYEQYF.

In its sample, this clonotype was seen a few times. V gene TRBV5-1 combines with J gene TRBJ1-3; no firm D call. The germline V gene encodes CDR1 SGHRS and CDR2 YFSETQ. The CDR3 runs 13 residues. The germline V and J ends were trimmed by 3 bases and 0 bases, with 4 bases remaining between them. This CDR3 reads CASSWDSGNTIYF. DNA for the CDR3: TGCGCCAGCAGCTGGGACTCTGGAAACACCATATATTTT.

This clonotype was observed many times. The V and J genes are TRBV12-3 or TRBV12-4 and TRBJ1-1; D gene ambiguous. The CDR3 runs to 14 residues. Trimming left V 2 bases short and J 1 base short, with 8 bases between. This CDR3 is CASSLRFTNTEAFF. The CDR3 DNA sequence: TGTGCCAGCAGTTTAAGGTTCACGAACACTGAAGCTTTCTTT.

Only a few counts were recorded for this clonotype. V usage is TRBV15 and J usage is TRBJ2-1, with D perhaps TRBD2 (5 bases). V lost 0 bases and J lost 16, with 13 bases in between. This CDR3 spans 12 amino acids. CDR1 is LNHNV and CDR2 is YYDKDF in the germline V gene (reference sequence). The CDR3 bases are TGTGCCACCAGCAGAGATAGGACCCGGGGTTTCTTC. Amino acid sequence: CATSRDRTRGFF.

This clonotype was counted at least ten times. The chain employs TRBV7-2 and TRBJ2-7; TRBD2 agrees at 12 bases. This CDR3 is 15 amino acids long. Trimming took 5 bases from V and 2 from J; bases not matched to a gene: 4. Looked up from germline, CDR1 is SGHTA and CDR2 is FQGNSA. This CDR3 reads CASSQGLAGPYEQYF. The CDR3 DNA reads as TGTGCCAGCAGCCAAGGACTAGCGGGGCCCTACGAGCAGTACTTC.

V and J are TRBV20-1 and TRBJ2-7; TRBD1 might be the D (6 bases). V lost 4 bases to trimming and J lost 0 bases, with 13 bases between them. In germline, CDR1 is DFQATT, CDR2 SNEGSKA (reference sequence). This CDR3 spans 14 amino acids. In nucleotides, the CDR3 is TGCAGTGCTATCCGGGACAACCCCTCCTACGAGCAGTACTTC. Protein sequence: CSAIRDNPSYEQYF.

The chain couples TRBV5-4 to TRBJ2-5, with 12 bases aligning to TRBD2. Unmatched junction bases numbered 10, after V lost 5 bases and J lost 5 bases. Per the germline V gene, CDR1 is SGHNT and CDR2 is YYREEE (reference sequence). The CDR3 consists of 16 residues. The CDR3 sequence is CASSPTSGGRGETQYF. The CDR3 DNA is TGTGCCAGCAGTCCGACTAGCGGGGGCCGAGGGGAGACCCAGTACTTC.

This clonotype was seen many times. The CDR3 DNA sequence: TGCAGTGCTAGAGAGGGGGGACTAGCTAGGGAGCAGTACTTC. It translates to CSAREGGLAREQYF. V gene TRBV20-1 combines with J gene TRBJ2-7; TRBD2 agrees at 9 bases. V trimming: 0 bases; J trimming: 7 bases; junction bases outside the gene matches: 7. This CDR3 has 14 residues. Per the germline V gene, CDR1 is DFQATT and CDR2 is SNEGSKA (reference sequence).

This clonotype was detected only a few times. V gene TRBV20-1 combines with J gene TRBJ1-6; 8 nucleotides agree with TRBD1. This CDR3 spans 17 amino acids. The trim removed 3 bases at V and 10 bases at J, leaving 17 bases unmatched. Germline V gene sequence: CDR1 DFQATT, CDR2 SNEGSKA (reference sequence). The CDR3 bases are TGCAGTGCTAGCTATTCTGAGGGTTACAGGGGGAACTCACCCCTCCACTTT. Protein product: CSASYSEGYRGNSPLHF.

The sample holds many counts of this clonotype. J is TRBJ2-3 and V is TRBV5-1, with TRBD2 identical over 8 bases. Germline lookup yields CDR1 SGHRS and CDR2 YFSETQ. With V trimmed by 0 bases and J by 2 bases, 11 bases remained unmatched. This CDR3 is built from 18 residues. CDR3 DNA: TGCGCCAGCAGCTTGGGATTCTCCGGGACTAGGTCCACAGATACGCAGTATTTT. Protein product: CASSLGFSGTRSTDTQYF.